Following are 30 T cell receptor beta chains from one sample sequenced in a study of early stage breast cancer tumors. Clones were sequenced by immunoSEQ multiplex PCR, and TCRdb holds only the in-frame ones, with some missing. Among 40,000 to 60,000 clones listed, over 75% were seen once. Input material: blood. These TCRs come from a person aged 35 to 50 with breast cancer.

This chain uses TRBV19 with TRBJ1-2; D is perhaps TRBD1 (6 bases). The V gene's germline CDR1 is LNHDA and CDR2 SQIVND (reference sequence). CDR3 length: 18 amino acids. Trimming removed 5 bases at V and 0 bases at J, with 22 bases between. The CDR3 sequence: CASSLSWGGTLANYGYTF. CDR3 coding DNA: TGTGCCAGTAGTCTTTCCTGGGGGGGGACACTTGCTAACTATGGCTACACCTTC.

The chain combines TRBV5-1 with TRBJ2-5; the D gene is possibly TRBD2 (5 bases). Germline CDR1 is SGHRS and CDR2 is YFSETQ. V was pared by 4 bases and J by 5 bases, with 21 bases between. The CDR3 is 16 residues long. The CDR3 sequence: CASSALSGLLQETQYF. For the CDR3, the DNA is TGCGCCAGCAGCGCGCTCTCCGGACTCCTGCAGGAGACCCAGTACTTC.

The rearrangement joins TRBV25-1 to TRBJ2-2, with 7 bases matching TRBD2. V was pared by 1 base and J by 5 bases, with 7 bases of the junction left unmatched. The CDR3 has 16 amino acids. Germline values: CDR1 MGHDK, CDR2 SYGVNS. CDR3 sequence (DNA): TGTGCCAGCAGTGAATGGGGGGGAGGGAAGACCGGGGAGCTGTTTTTT. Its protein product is CASSEWGGGKTGELFF.

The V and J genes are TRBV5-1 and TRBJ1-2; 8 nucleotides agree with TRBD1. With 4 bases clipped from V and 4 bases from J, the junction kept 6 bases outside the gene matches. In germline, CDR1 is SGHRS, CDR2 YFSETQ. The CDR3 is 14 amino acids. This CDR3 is CASSPQGDSYGYTF. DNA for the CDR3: TGCGCCAGCAGCCCACAGGGGGATAGCTATGGCTACACCTTC.

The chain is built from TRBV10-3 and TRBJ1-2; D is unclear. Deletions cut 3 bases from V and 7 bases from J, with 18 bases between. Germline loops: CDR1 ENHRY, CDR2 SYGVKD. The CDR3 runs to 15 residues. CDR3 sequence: CAISDLDLGGFGYTF. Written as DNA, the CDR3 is TGTGCCATCAGTGATCTCGACCTTGGAGGATTTGGCTACACCTTC.

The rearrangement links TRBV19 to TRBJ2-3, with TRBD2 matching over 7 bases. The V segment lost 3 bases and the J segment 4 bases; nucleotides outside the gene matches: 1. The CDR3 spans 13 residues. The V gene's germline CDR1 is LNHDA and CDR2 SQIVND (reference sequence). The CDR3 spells CASSIRGADTQYF. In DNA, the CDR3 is TGTGCCAGTAGTATTCGGGGGGCAGATACGCAGTATTTT.

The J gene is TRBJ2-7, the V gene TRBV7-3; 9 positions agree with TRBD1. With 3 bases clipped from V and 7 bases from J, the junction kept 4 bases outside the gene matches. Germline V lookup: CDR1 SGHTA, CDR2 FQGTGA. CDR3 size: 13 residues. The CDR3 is CASSFDRGGEQYF. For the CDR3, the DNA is TGTGCCAGCAGCTTTGACAGGGGGGGTGAGCAGTACTTC.

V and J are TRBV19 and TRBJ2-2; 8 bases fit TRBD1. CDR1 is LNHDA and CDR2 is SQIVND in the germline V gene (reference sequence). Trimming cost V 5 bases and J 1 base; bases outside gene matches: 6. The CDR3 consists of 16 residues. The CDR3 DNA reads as TGTGCCAGTAGTCCCAACAGGGGGTGGAACACCGGGGAGCTGTTTTTT. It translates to CASSPNRGWNTGELFF.

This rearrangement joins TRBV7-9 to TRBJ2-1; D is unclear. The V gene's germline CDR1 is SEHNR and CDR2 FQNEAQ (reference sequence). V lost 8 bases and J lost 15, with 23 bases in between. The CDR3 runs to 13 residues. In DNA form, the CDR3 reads TGTGCCAGCTCGACCCGACAAACCCTAAGGGCGTTCTTC. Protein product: CASSTRQTLRAFF.

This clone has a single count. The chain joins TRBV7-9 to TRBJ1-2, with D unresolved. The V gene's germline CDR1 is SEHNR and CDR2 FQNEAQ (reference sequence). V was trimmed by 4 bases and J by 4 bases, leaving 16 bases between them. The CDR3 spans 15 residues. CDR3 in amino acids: CASSSGSAFAYGYTF. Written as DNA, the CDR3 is TGTGCCAGCAGCTCCGGGTCGGCTTTTGCCTATGGCTACACCTTC.

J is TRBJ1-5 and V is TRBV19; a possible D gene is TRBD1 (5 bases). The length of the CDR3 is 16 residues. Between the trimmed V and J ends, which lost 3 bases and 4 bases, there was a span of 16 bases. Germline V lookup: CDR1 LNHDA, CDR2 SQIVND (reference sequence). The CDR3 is CASSILRGERNQPQHF. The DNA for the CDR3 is TGTGCCAGTAGTATTCTGAGGGGAGAAAGGAATCAGCCCCAGCATTTT.

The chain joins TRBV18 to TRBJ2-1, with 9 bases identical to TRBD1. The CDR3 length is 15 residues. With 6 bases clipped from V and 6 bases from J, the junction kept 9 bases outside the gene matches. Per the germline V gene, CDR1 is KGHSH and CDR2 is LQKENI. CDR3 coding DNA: TGTGCCAGCTCTCCCGGGGGACAGGGAGGCAATGAGCAGTTCTTC. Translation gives CASSPGGQGGNEQFF.

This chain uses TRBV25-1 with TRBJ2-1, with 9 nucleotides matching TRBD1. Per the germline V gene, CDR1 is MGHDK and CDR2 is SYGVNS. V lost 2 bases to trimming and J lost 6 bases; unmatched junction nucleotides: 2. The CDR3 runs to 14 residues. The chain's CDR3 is CASSEGTGRNEQFF. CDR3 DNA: TGTGCCAGCAGTGAAGGGACAGGGCGCAATGAGCAGTTCTTC.

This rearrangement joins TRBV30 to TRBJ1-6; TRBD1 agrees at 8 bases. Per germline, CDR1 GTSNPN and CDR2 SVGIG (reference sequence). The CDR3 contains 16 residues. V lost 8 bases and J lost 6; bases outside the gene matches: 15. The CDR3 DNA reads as TGTGCCGCTGGGAGCCCCGGGACAGGACTTAATTCACCCCTCCACTTT. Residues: CAAGSPGTGLNSPLHF.

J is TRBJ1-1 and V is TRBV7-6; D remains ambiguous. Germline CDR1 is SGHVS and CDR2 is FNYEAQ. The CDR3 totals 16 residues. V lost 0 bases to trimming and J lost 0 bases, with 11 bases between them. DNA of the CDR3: TGTGCCAGCAGCTTAGCAGGACTGATATTGAACACTGAAGCTTTCTTT. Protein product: CASSLAGLILNTEAFF.

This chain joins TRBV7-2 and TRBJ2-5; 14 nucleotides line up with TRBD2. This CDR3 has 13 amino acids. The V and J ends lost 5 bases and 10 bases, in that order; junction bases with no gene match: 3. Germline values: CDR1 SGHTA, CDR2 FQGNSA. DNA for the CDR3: TGTGCCAGCAGCACCGGGACTAGCGGGAGCCAGTACTTC. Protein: CASSTGTSGSQYF.

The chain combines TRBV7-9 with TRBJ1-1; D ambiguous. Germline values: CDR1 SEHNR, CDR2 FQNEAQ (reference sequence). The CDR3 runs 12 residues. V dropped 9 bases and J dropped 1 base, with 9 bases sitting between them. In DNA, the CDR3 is TGTGCCAGTACCACACAGAACACTGAAGCTTTCTTT. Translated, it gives CASTTQNTEAFF.

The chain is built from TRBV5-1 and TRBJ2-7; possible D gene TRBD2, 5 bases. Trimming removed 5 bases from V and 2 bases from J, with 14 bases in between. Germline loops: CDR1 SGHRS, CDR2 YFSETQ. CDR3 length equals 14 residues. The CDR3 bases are TGCGCCAGCAGTTTCGGAGGAAGCACCTACGAGCAGTACTTC. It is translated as CASSFGGSTYEQYF. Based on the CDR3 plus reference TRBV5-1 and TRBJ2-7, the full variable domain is KAGVTQTPRYLIKTRGQQVTLSCSPISGHRSVSWYQQTPGQGLQFLFEYFSETQRNKGNFPGRFSGRQFSNSRSEMNVSTLELGDSALYLCASSFGGSTYEQYFGPGTRLTVT.

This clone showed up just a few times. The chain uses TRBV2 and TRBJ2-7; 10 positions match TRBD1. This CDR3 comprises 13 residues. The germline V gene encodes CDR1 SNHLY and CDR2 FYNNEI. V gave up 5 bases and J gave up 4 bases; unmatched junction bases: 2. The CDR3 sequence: CASSRQGAYEQYF. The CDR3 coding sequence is TGTGCCAGCAGTAGACAGGGGGCTTACGAGCAGTACTTC.

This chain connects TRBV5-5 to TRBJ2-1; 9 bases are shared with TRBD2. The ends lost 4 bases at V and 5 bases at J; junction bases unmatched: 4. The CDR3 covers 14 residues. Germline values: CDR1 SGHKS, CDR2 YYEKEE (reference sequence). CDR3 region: CASSLAGGDNEQFF. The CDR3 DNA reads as TGTGCCAGCAGCCTGGCGGGAGGGGACAATGAGCAGTTCTTC.

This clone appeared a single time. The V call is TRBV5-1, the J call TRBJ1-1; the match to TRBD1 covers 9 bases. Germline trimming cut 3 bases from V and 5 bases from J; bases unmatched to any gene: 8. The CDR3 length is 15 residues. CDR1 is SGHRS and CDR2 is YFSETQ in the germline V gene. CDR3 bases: TGCGCCAGCAGCTCGGTCCGGACAGGGGTTACTGAAGCTTTCTTT. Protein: CASSSVRTGVTEAFF.

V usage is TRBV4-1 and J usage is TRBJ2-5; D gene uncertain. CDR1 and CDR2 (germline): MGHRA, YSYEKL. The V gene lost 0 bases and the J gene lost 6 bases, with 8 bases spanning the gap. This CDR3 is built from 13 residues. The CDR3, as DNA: TGCGCCAGCAGCCAAGATCCGGGCCAGACCCAGTACTTC. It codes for CASSQDPGQTQYF.

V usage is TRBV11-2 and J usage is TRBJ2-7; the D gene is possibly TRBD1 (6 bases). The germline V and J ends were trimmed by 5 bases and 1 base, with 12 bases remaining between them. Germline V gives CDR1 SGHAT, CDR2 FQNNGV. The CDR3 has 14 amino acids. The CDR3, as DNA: TGTGCCAGCAGCCGTAACAGGGCTTCCTACGAGCAGTACTTC. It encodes CASSRNRASYEQYF.

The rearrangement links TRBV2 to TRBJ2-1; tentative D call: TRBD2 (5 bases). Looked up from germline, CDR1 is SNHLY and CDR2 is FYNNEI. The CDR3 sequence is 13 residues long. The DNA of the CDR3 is TGTGCAGGCCGTTGGGCTAGCTGGGAAGAGCAGTTCTTC. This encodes CAGRWASWEEQFF.

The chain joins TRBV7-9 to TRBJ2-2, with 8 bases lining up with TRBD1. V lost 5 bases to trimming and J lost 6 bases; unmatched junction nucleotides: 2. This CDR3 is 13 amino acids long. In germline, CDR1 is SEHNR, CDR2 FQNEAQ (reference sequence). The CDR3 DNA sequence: TGTGCCAGCAGCCGACAGGGGCCCGGGGAGCTGTTTTTT. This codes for CASSRQGPGELFF.

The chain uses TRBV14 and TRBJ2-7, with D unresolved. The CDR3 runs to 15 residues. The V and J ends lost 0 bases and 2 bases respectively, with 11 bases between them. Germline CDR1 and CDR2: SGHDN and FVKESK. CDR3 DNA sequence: TGTGCCAGCAGCCAAGATGCAGCGACAACCTACGAGCAGTACTTC. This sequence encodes CASSQDAATTYEQYF.

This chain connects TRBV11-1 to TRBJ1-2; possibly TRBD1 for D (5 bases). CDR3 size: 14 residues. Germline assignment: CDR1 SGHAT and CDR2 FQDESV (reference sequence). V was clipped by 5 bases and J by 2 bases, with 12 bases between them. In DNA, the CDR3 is TGTGCCAGCAGCCCCATGACAGCAAACTATGGCTACACCTTC. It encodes CASSPMTANYGYTF.

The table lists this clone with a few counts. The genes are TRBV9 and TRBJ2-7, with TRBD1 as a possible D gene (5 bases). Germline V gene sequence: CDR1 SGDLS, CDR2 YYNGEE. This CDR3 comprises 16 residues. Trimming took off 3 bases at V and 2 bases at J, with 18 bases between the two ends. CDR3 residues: CASSAYPGWGPYEQYF. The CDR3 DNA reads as TGTGCCAGCAGCGCGTACCCAGGGTGGGGTCCCTACGAGCAGTACTTC.

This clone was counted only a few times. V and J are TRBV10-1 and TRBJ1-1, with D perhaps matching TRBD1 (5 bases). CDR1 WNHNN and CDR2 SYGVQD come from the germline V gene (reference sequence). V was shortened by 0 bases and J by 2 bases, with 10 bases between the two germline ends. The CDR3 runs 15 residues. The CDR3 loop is CASSESNQGNTEAFF. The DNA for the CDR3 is TGCGCCAGCAGTGAGTCGAATCAGGGCAACACTGAAGCTTTCTTT.

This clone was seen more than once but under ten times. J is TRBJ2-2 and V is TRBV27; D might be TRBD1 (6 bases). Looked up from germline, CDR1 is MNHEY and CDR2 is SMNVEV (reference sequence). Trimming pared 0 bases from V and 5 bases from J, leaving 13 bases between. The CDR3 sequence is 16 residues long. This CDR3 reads CASSLSGARYTGELFF. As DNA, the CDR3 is TGTGCCAGCAGTTTATCGGGGGCGCGGTATACCGGGGAGCTGTTTTTT.